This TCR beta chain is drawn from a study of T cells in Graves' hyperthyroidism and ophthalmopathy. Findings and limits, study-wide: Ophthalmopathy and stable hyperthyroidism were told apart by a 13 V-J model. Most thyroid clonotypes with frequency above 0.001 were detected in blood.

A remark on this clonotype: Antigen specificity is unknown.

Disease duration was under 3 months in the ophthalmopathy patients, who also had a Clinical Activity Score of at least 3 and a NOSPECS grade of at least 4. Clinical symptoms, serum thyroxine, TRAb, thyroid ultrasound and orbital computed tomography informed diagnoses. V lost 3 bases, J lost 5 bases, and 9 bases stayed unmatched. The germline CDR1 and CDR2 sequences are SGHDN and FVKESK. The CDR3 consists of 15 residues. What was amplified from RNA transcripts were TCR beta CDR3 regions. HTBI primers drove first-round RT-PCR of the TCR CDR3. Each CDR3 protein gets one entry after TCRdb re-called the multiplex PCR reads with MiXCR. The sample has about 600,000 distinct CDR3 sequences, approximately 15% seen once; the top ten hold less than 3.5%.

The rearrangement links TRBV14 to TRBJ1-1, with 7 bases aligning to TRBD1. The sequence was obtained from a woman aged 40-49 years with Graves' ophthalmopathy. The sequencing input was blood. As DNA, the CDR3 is TGTGCCAGCAGCCAGAGAACAGGGGTAGGAACTGAAGCTTTCTTT. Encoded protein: CASSQRTGVGTEAFF. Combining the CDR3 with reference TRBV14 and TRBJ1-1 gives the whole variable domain EAGVTQFPSHSVIEKGQTVTLRCDPISGHDNLYWYRRVMGKEIKFLLHFVKESKQDESGMPNNRFLAERTGGTYSTLKVQPAELEDSGVYFCASSQRTGVGTEAFFGQGTRLTVV.